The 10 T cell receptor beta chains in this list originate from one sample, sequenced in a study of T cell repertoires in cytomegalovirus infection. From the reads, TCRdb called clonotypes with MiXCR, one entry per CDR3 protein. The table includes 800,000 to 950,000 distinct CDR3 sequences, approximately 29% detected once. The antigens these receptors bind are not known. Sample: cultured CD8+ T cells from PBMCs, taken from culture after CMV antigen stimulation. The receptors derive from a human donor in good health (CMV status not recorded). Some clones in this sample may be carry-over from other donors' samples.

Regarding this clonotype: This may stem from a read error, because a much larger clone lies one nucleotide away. CDR3 sequence reads: CASSPGYSPLHF. CDR3 sequence (DNA): TGTGCCAGCAGTCCAGGGTATTCACCCCTCCACTTT. This chain links TRBV6-5 with TRBJ1-6; D may be TRBD1 (5 bases). The germline gives CDR1 MNHEY, CDR2 SVGAGI. The V and J ends lost 5 bases and 8 bases respectively, with 7 bases between them. The CDR3 totals 12 residues.

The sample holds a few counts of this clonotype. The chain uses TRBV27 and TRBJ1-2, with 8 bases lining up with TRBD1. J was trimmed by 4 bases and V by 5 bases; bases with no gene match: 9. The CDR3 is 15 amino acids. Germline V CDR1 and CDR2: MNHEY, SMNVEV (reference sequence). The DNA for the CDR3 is TGTGCCAGCAGTCCCTCAACGGGGACAGGCTATGGCTACACCTTC. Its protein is CASSPSTGTGYGYTF.

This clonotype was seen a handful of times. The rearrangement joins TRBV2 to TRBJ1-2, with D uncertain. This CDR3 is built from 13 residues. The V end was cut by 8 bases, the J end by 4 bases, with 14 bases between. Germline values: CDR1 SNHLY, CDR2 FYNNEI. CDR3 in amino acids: CASYLGSLYGYTF. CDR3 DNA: TGTGCCAGCTATCTCGGAAGTCTCTATGGCTACACCTTC.

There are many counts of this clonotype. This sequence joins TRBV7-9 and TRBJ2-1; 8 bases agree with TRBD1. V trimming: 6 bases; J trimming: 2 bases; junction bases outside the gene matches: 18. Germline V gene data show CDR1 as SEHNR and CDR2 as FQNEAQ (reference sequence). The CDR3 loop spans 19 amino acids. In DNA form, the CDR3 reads TGTGCCAGCAGTTCCCAAACGACAGGGGTAAGTTCCCCCTACAATGAGCAGTTCTTC. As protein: CASSSQTTGVSSPYNEQFF.

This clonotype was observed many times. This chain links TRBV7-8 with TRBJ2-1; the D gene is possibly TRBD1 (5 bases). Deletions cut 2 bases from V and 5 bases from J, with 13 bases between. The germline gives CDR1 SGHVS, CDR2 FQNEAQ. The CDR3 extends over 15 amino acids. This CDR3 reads CASSLRWGSHNEQFF. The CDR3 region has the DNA TGTGCCAGCAGCTTACGGTGGGGCAGCCACAATGAGCAGTTCTTC.

CDR3: CASSGQGASTEAFF. CDR3 coding DNA: TGTGCCAGCAGCGGACAGGGGGCGAGCACTGAAGCTTTCTTT. The chain links TRBV2 to TRBJ1-1; 11 bases match TRBD1. V shed 6 bases and J 4 bases; nucleotides not matched to a gene: 4. The CDR3 is 14 amino acids. CDR1 is SNHLY, CDR2 FYNNEI, per germline.

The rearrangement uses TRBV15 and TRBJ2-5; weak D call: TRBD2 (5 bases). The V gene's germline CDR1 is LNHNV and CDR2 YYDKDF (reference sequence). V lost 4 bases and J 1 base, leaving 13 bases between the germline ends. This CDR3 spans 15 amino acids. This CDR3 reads CATSTSVGVQETQYF. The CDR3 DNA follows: TGTGCCACCAGCACCTCCGTCGGGGTCCAAGAGACCCAGTACTTC.

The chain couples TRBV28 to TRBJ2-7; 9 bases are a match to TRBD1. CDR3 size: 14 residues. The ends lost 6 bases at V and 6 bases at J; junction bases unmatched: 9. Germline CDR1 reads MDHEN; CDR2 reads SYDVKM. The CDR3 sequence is CASSRGTGLGEQYF. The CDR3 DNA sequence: TGTGCCAGCAGCCGTGGGACAGGGCTTGGCGAGCAGTACTTC.

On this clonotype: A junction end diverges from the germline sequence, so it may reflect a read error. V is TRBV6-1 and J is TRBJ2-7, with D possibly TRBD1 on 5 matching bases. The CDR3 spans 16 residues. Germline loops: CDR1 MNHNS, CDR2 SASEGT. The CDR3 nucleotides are TGTGTCAGCAGTGAAGACGCAGGGCTGAGCTCCTACGAGCAGTACTTC. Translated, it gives CVSSEDAGLSSYEQYF.

CDR3 DNA: TGTGCCAGTAGTCCAGATTACTGGGAGACCCAGTACTTC. It yields the protein CASSPDYWETQYF. The chain is built from TRBV19 and TRBJ2-5, with D unresolved. Germline values: CDR1 LNHDA, CDR2 SQIVND (reference sequence). V lost 5 bases and J lost 5, with 12 bases in between. The CDR3 sequence is 13 residues long.